These T cell receptor beta chains were read from a single sample in a study of cytomegalovirus exposure and HLA in healthy donors. TCRdb keeps only in-frame clones here, not all; method: immunoSEQ multiplex PCR. This sample has about 180,000 clones, with 85% found just once. Source material: PBMCs. The receptor set was obtained from a man between 18 and 35 years old in good health and CMV-seropositive. The CDR3 runs from the conserved cysteine through the conserved F or W. The D gene is left open where the match is weak.

15	TRBJ1-1	.	TRBV2	CASSEALRGRTEAFF	TGTGCCAGCAGTGAAGCGCTTCGAGGAAGGACTGAAGCTTTCTTT
15	TRBJ2-7	.	TRBV11-2	CASSLDRGRTYEQYF	TGTGCCAGCAGCTTAGATCGGGGGAGAACCTACGAGCAGTACTTC
16	TRBJ1-5	.	TRBV7-2	CASSLDGTNSNQPQHF	TGTGCCAGCAGCTTGGACGGGACAAATAGCAATCAGCCCCAGCATTTT
13	TRBJ1-5	TRBD1	TRBV10-2	CASSGQGLQPQHF	TGCGCCAGCAGCGGACAGGGGCTTCAGCCCCAGCATTTT
15	TRBJ2-3	TRBD2	TRBV6-5	CASRLAGPLHDTQYF	TGTGCCAGCAGACTAGCGGGACCTCTTCATGATACGCAGTATTTT
14	TRBJ2-7	.	TRBV7-9	CASSLEGGSYEQYF	TGTGCCAGCAGCTTGGAAGGAGGCTCCTACGAGCAGTACTTC
19	TRBJ2-2	TRBD2	TRBV7-3	CASSSRGSGRLVNTGELFF	TGTGCCAGCAGCTCCCGTGGTAGCGGGAGGTTGGTGAACACCGGGGAGCTGTTTTTT
15	TRBJ2-7	TRBD1	TRBV28	CASISSGQGGYEQYF	TGTGCCAGCATTTCTTCTGGACAGGGCGGGTACGAGCAGTACTTC
16	TRBJ2-7	TRBD2	TRBV11-2	CASSAGTSGSSYEQYF	TGTGCCAGCAGCGCCGGGACTAGCGGGAGTTCCTACGAGCAGTACTTC
13	TRBJ1-1	.	TRBV5-1	CASSLTGNTEAFF	TGCGCCAGCAGCCTTACAGGGAACACTGAAGCTTTCTTT